The 31 T cell receptor beta chains in this list originate from one sample, sequenced in a study of blood T cell repertoires in COVID-19. Assay used: immunoSEQ multiplex PCR; TCRdb lists only in-frame clones, some missing. The profile shows over 200,000 clones, nearly 90% of them singletons. Sequenced: PBMCs or T cells enriched from blood (not recorded which). Every receptor here comes from a man aged 25 to 40 who had recovered from COVID-19.

This sequence joins TRBV7-2 and TRBJ2-5, with a weak D call TRBD2 (5 bases). This CDR3 is 15 amino acids long. Germline loops: CDR1 SGHTA, CDR2 FQGNSA. V lost 5 bases and J lost 1, with 14 bases in between. CDR3 nucleotides: TGTGCCAGCAGCCGCTCGGTAGCGCCCCAAGAGACCCAGTACTTC. It is translated as CASSRSVAPQETQYF.

The genes are TRBV27 and TRBJ2-4; possible D gene TRBD2, 6 bases. The V gene lost 5 bases and the J gene lost 6 bases, with 14 bases spanning the gap. Germline loops: CDR1 MNHEY, CDR2 SMNVEV (reference sequence). The CDR3 length is 14 residues. CDR3 DNA sequence: TGTGCCAGCAGTAGGGACTTAGAAGGAAACATTCAGTACTTC. This gives the protein CASSRDLEGNIQYF.

The chain recombines TRBV4-1 with TRBJ2-5, with 9 bases identical to TRBD2. The CDR3 has 16 amino acids. The germline V gene encodes CDR1 MGHRA and CDR2 YSYEKL. Trimming cost V 4 bases and J 0 bases; bases outside gene matches: 6. CDR3: CASSRTGLADQETQYF. Here the CDR3 DNA reads TGCGCCAGCAGCCGGACGGGACTAGCCGACCAAGAGACCCAGTACTTC.

This chain joins TRBV6-2 or TRBV6-3 and TRBJ1-5, with D tentatively TRBD1 (6 bases). V was clipped by 2 bases and J by 5 bases, with 22 bases between them. The CDR3 has 18 amino acids. Germline CDR1 reads MNHEY; CDR2 reads SVGEGT. CDR3 region: CASSYPNYRAGRDQPQHF. The CDR3 DNA is TGTGCCAGCAGTTACCCTAATTACAGGGCTGGAAGGGATCAGCCCCAGCATTTT.

This clone has a single count. The chain employs TRBV7-8 and TRBJ1-1, with D unclear. Germline assignment: CDR1 SGHVS and CDR2 FQNEAQ. The CDR3 runs to 17 residues. V dropped 1 base and J dropped 5 bases, with 20 bases sitting between them. The CDR3 is CASSLGRGVLPGTEAFF. CDR3 DNA: TGTGCCAGCAGCTTAGGGCGGGGAGTACTTCCAGGTACTGAAGCTTTCTTT.

V usage is TRBV7-2 and J usage is TRBJ2-3; 7 bases line up with TRBD1. The germline V gene has CDR1 SGHTA and CDR2 FQGNSA. The CDR3 runs to 15 residues. V shed 3 bases, J shed 6 bases, and the junction held 9 bases outside the gene matches. The CDR3 sequence: CASSFRQGGVDTQYF. DNA for the CDR3: TGTGCCAGCAGCTTTCGACAGGGCGGAGTGGATACGCAGTATTTT.

The V call is TRBV27, the J call TRBJ1-4; a possible D gene is TRBD1 (5 bases). With 3 bases removed from V and 5 bases from J, the gap between germline ends came to 7 bases. Looked up from germline, CDR1 is MNHEY and CDR2 is SMNVEV (reference sequence). The length of the CDR3 is 13 residues. The CDR3 DNA reads TGTGCCAGCAGTTTCGGGGGAAATGAAAAACTGTTTTTT. Translating gives CASSFGGNEKLFF.

J is TRBJ2-2 and V is TRBV19; possibly TRBD2 for D (7 bases). V lost 6 bases to trimming and J lost 4 bases, with 15 bases between them. Germline V gene sequence: CDR1 LNHDA, CDR2 SQIVND (reference sequence). The CDR3 runs 15 residues. Written as DNA, the CDR3 is TGTGCCAGTAGGAGGGGGGGCCGGCTCACCGGGGAGCTGTTTTTT. Translated: CASRRGGRLTGELFF.

The J gene is TRBJ1-2, the V gene TRBV5-8; a weak D match, TRBD1 (5 bases). CDR1 and CDR2 (germline): SGHTS, YDEGEE. V lost 4 bases and J lost 7, with 11 bases in between. The length of the CDR3 is 12 residues. Written as DNA, the CDR3 is TGTGCCAGCAGCAGACAGTATCGTGGCTACACCTTC. It translates to CASSRQYRGYTF.

This clone was found once. CDR3 in DNA: TGTGCCAGTAGAGGAGCTCGGGATGGCAATCAGCCCCAGCATTTT. Amino acids: CASRGARDGNQPQHF. This sequence joins TRBV19 and TRBJ1-5; D is undetermined. Trimming removed 6 bases from V and 2 bases from J, with 14 bases in between. The CDR3 has 15 residues. The germline V gene encodes CDR1 LNHDA and CDR2 SQIVND (reference sequence).

The J gene is TRBJ2-7, the V gene TRBV11-2; 9 bases match TRBD1. J gave up 3 bases and V 5 bases, and 8 bases lay outside the gene matches. The CDR3 runs to 15 residues. Germline-derived CDR1 and CDR2 are SGHAT and FQNNGV. In DNA, the CDR3 is TGTGCCAGCAGCCACCTCCGGGACAGGGTCTACGAGCAGTACTTC. It encodes CASSHLRDRVYEQYF.

The chain is built from TRBV5-1 and TRBJ2-2; 8 bases line up with TRBD2. V lost 6 bases and J lost 4; bases outside the gene matches: 8. The CDR3 runs to 15 residues. Germline values: CDR1 SGHRS, CDR2 YFSETQ. The CDR3 DNA reads as TGCGCCAGCAATAGTCAGCGGGGGAGCACCGGGGAGCTGTTTTTT. It yields the protein CASNSQRGSTGELFF.

A single count supports this clone. The gene calls are TRBV7-9 and TRBJ1-1; 8 bases match TRBD1. There are 13 residues in the CDR3. V was clipped by 4 bases and J by 11 bases; unmatched bases: 9. Germline V gene data show CDR1 as SEHNR and CDR2 as FQNEAQ (reference sequence). CDR3 region: CASSSQGALAAFF. CDR3 sequence (DNA): TGTGCCAGCAGCTCCCAGGGGGCGCTTGCTGCTTTCTTT.

The chain uses TRBV20-1 and TRBJ1-6; 11 bases are shared with TRBD1. The length of the CDR3 is 15 residues. CDR1 DFQATT and CDR2 SNEGSKA come from the germline V gene (reference sequence). With V trimmed by 3 bases and J by 9 bases, 7 bases remained unmatched. The CDR3 DNA reads TGCAGTGCTAGTTCGGGACAGGGGGTTGGTTCACCCCTCCACTTT. This encodes CSASSGQGVGSPLHF.

The chain has TRBV15 and TRBJ2-6, with D perhaps matching TRBD1 (5 bases). The V gene lost 3 bases and the J gene lost 1 base, with 13 bases spanning the gap. Germline lookup yields CDR1 LNHNV and CDR2 YYDKDF (reference sequence). The CDR3 is 17 residues long. The CDR3 spells CATSSSFTGSGANVLTF. CDR3 sequence (DNA): TGTGCCACCAGCAGTAGTTTTACAGGATCTGGGGCCAACGTCCTGACTTTC.

The V call is TRBV19, the J call TRBJ2-3, with D unclear. Between the trimmed V and J ends, which lost 5 bases and 5 bases, there was a span of 11 bases. Germline lookup yields CDR1 LNHDA and CDR2 SQIVND (reference sequence). The CDR3 is made up of 13 amino acids. Here the CDR3 reads CASSSMPGDTQYF. The CDR3 nucleotides read TGTGCCAGTAGTTCAATGCCCGGAGATACGCAGTATTTT. Together with reference TRBV19 and TRBJ2-3, the CDR3 gives the full variable domain: DGGITQSPKYLFRKEGQNVTLSCEQNLNHDAMYWYRQDPGQGLRLIYYSQIVNDFQKGDIAEGYSVSREKKESFPLTVTSAQKNPTAFYLCASSSMPGDTQYFGPGTRLTVL.

J is TRBJ2-7 and V is TRBV5-1; TRBD1 might be the D (5 bases). The CDR3 contains 13 residues. The germline gives CDR1 SGHRS, CDR2 YFSETQ. V shed 4 bases and J shed 1 base, with 9 bases lying between them. This chain's CDR3 is CASSPDSSYEQYF. CDR3 coding DNA: TGCGCCAGCAGCCCCGACAGTTCCTACGAGCAGTACTTC.

The V and J genes are TRBV7-9 and TRBJ1-1; D perhaps matches TRBD1 (5 bases). This CDR3 is 12 amino acids long. Trimming pared 5 bases from V and 7 bases from J, leaving 11 bases between. CDR1 and CDR2 (germline): SEHNR, FQNEAQ (reference sequence). CDR3 bases: TGTGCCAGCAGCATTGGGGGAGGTGAAGCTTTCTTT. Protein sequence: CASSIGGGEAFF. Based on the CDR3 plus reference TRBV7-9 and TRBJ1-1, the full variable domain is DTGVSQNPRHKITKRGQNVTFRCDPISEHNRLYWYRQTLGQGPEFLTYFQNEAQLEKSRLLSDRFSAERPKGSFSTLEIQRTEQGDSAMYLCASSIGGGEAFFGQGTRLTVV.

For the CDR3, the DNA is TGTGCCAGCTCACGGGGGGTTGACTATGGCTACACCTTC. Protein product: CASSRGVDYGYTF. The chain uses TRBV18 and TRBJ1-2, with D possibly being TRBD1 (5 bases). Germline CDR1 reads KGHSH; CDR2 reads LQKENI. V was shortened by 4 bases and J by 3 bases, with 9 bases between the two germline ends. CDR3 length: 13 amino acids.

This clone was recorded only once. The J gene is TRBJ2-3, the V gene TRBV5-1; TRBD2 matches 7 bases. V shed 2 bases and J 2 bases; nucleotides not matched to a gene: 5. The length of the CDR3 is 15 residues. The germline CDR1 and CDR2 sequences are SGHRS and YFSETQ. The CDR3 here is CASSFTSEYTDTQYF. The CDR3 bases are TGCGCCAGCAGCTTTACTAGCGAATACACAGATACGCAGTATTTT.

The rearrangement links TRBV23-1 to TRBJ2-1, with D hard to call. TRBV23-1 is an ORF, and what it does is uncertain. This CDR3 has 15 amino acids. The V and J ends lost 9 bases and 4 bases respectively, with 19 bases between them. In DNA form, the CDR3 reads TGCGCCAGGGTCCACGCCCTGTGGAGATACAATGAGCAGTTCTTC. This gives the protein CARVHALWRYNEQFF.

This clone was seen more than once but under ten times. The chain recombines TRBV28 with TRBJ1-2; D gene uncertain. V was trimmed by 2 bases and J by 7 bases, leaving 11 bases between them. Looked up from germline, CDR1 is MDHEN and CDR2 is SYDVKM. This CDR3 has 13 amino acids. DNA of the CDR3: TGTGCCAGCAGTTTACCACCCGGGTTTGGCTACACCTTC. Residues: CASSLPPGFGYTF.

The V and J genes are TRBV6-5 and TRBJ2-1; 12 bases align to TRBD2. The CDR3 is made up of 16 amino acids. Germline CDR1 is MNHEY and CDR2 is SVGAGI. J lost 5 bases, V lost 0 bases, and 2 bases had no gene match. The CDR3 sequence: CASSYSLAGGHNEQFF. For the CDR3, the DNA is TGTGCCAGCAGTTACTCACTAGCGGGAGGACACAATGAGCAGTTCTTC.

The chain combines TRBV28 with TRBJ2-7; no clear D. Germline V gene lookup returns CDR1 MDHEN and CDR2 SYDVKM. V lost 6 bases to trimming and J lost 1 base, with 13 bases between them. The CDR3 sequence is 14 residues long. CDR3 in DNA: TGTGCCAGCAGCAGACACATACAATCCTACGAGCAGTACTTC. Translating gives CASSRHIQSYEQYF.

V is TRBV19 and J is TRBJ1-5; 8 bases are a match to TRBD1. Germline CDR1 and CDR2: LNHDA and SQIVND (reference sequence). The CDR3 runs 15 residues. V trimming: 8 bases; J trimming: 3 bases; junction bases outside the gene matches: 9. This chain's CDR3 is CASHTGGNTNQPQHF. The DNA of the CDR3 is TGTGCCAGTCATACAGGGGGAAATACCAATCAGCCCCAGCATTTT.

J is TRBJ1-2 and V is TRBV2; 9 nucleotides agree with TRBD1. The CDR3 covers 14 residues. CDR1 and CDR2 from the germline V gene are SNHLY and FYNNEI. Trimming took 6 bases from V and 1 from J; bases not matched to a gene: 3. The CDR3 bases are TGTGCCAGCAGCGGGACAGGGATTAACTATGGCTACACCTTC. This gives the protein CASSGTGINYGYTF.

This clone was observed a single time. This CDR3 is CASSPGLGHENTEAFF. For the CDR3, the DNA is TGTGCCAGCAGCCCCGGCCTTGGACATGAGAACACTGAAGCTTTCTTT. This chain joins TRBV7-3 and TRBJ1-1; perhaps TRBD1 as D (5 bases). The germline V and J ends were trimmed by 5 bases and 1 base, with 17 bases remaining between them. CDR3 length equals 16 residues. CDR1 is SGHTA, CDR2 FQGTGA, per germline.

The CDR3 DNA is TGTGCCTCCGGGACTAGCAGTTTGGAAGCGCAGTATTTT. Protein product: CASGTSSLEAQYF. The chain employs TRBV30 and TRBJ2-3; 9 positions match TRBD2. The length of the CDR3 is 13 residues. CDR1 is GTSNPN, CDR2 SVGIG, per germline (reference sequence). The V segment lost 7 bases and the J segment 10 bases; nucleotides outside the gene matches: 12.

This chain links TRBV7-9 with TRBJ2-1, with 8 bases lining up with TRBD1. Trimming cost V 0 bases and J 13 bases; bases outside gene matches: 2. This CDR3 has 12 amino acids. CDR1 is SEHNR, CDR2 FQNEAQ, per germline (reference sequence). The CDR3 DNA is TGTGCCAGCAGCTTAGCGCAGGGGGCTCAGTTCTTC. It codes for CASSLAQGAQFF.

J is TRBJ1-2 and V is TRBV30, with TRBD1 matching over 9 bases. Germline lookup yields CDR1 GTSNPN and CDR2 SVGIG (reference sequence). This CDR3 comprises 13 residues. The ends lost 5 bases at V and 3 bases at J; junction bases unmatched: 4. The CDR3 DNA reads as TGTGCCTGGGGACAGGGGTTTTACTATGGCTACACCTTC. Amino acid sequence: CAWGQGFYYGYTF.

The rearrangement joins TRBV12-5 to TRBJ2-7, with 8 bases identical to TRBD1. CDR3 size: 14 residues. Germline trimming cut 5 bases from V and 5 bases from J; bases unmatched to any gene: 8. Per germline, CDR1 LGHNT and CDR2 FRNRAP. CDR3 loop: CASGSRDRYHEQYF. The CDR3 DNA follows: TGTGCTAGTGGTAGCCGGGACAGGTACCACGAGCAGTACTTC.